A single TCR beta chain is shown here with its context. Its target is unknown. This sample is drawn from a study of cytomegalovirus exposure and HLA in healthy donors. Regarding the study as a whole: In a later analysis, common viral pathogens appeared linked to several of the most significant clusters. The study put under 200 TCR beta chains on its list as cytomegalovirus-associated. Whilst most TCR sequences proved rare, a subset of public TCRs occurred across many donors. Apart from CMV serostatus, no immune exposure information was available.

In the PCR, 60 Vbeta and 13 Jbeta primers were used. Sequenced by immunoSEQ multiplex PCR; TCRdb stores in-frame clones only, minus some. The sample includes approximately 190,000 clones, 87% of them seen just once. The CDR3 spans 16 residues. Between the trimmed V and J ends, which lost 6 bases and 0 bases, there was a span of 16 bases. Germline CDR1 WSHSY, CDR2 SAAADI. Sequenced: PBMCs. The source is a boy aged 2 to 10 in good health and CMV-seronegative. V is TRBV10-2 and J is TRBJ2-3; D is perhaps TRBD1 (5 bases). The CDR3 is CASRDRTIASTDTQYF. CDR3 coding DNA: TGCGCCAGCAGAGACCGGACAATAGCTAGCACAGATACGCAGTATTTT.